Shown below are 16 T cell receptor beta chains from a single sample sequenced in a study of blood T cell repertoires in COVID-19. Assay: immunoSEQ multiplex PCR; the TCRdb copy retains only in-frame clones and omits some. The sample lists more than 200,000 clones, around 80% occurring once. The sequenced sample was peripheral blood. These receptors were obtained from a woman in her 40s with active or convalescent COVID-19.

The gene calls are TRBV2 and TRBJ2-3, with 8 bases lining up with TRBD1. Germline values: CDR1 SNHLY, CDR2 FYNNEI. This CDR3 spans 15 amino acids. The V and J ends lost 8 bases and 5 bases, in that order; junction bases with no gene match: 12. CDR3 DNA: TGTGCCAGCCTTACATGGACAGGGAGGATAGATACGCAGTATTTT. It is translated as CASLTWTGRIDTQYF.

V and J are TRBV30 and TRBJ2-4; 7 bases map to TRBD2. The CDR3 consists of 14 residues. The junction had 5 bases not matched to a gene; V was cut back by 2 bases and J by 4 bases. From germline, CDR1 is GTSNPN and CDR2 SVGIG (reference sequence). Here the CDR3 reads CAWSLVGGKNIQYF. The CDR3 region has the DNA TGTGCCTGGAGTCTCGTGGGAGGGAAAAACATTCAGTACTTC.

The chain uses TRBV30 and TRBJ1-1; D possibly corresponds to TRBD1 (5 bases). V was shortened by 1 base and J by 5 bases, with 14 bases between the two germline ends. This CDR3 comprises 14 residues. Germline CDR1 reads GTSNPN; CDR2 reads SVGIG (reference sequence). The CDR3 DNA reads as TGTGCCTGGAGTGATAAGGGGCTAAGGACTGAAGCTTTCTTT. Its translation: CAWSDKGLRTEAFF.

This clone was seen a few times. The chain carries TRBV20-1 and TRBJ2-3, with D unresolved. The V and J ends lost 7 bases and 6 bases respectively, with 8 bases between them. This CDR3 has 10 residues. Germline V CDR1 and CDR2: DFQATT, SNEGSKA (reference sequence). The CDR3 nucleotides read TGCAGTGTCTCGAGTGATACGCAGTATTTT. Amino acids: CSVSSDTQYF.

CDR3 region: CASSPSRQGASYEQYF. The CDR3 region has the DNA TGCGCCAGCAGCCCAAGCCGACAGGGGGCATCCTACGAGCAGTACTTC. The V gene is TRBV5-1, the J gene TRBJ2-7; TRBD1 agrees at 10 bases. Trimming took 4 bases from V and 1 from J; bases not matched to a gene: 8. The CDR3 length is 16 residues. Germline V gene sequence: CDR1 SGHRS, CDR2 YFSETQ.

V is TRBV2 and J is TRBJ1-2; 9 bases fit TRBD1. In germline, CDR1 is SNHLY, CDR2 FYNNEI. V was pared by 6 bases and J by 2 bases, with 4 bases of the junction left unmatched. The CDR3 is 14 residues long. The CDR3 nucleotides are TGTGCCAGCAGAAGGACAGGGGACAACTATGGCTACACCTTC. Its protein product is CASRRTGDNYGYTF. The complete variable domain, with remaining parts taken from reference TRBV2 and TRBJ1-2, reads EPEVTQTPSHQVTQMGQEVILRCVPISNHLYFYWYRQILGQKVEFLVSFYNNEISEKSEIFDDQFSVERPDGSNFTLKIRSTKLEDSAMYFCASRRTGDNYGYTFGSGTRLTVV.

This sequence joins TRBV19 and TRBJ2-1, with 12 bases matching TRBD2. The CDR3 covers 14 residues. V dropped 7 bases and J dropped 9; count of bases not matched to a gene: 7. CDR1 is LNHDA and CDR2 is SQIVND in the germline V gene (reference sequence). The CDR3: CASTRTSGVGEQFF. The CDR3 region has the DNA TGTGCCAGTACCAGGACTAGCGGGGTAGGTGAGCAGTTCTTC.

The V and J genes are TRBV14 and TRBJ2-3; D call uncertain. The V gene's germline CDR1 is SGHDN and CDR2 FVKESK. This CDR3 has 14 amino acids. With 2 bases removed from V and 2 bases from J, the gap between germline ends came to 8 bases. The chain's CDR3 is CASSQLPSTDTQYF. The CDR3 DNA reads as TGTGCCAGCAGCCAACTACCCTCCACAGATACGCAGTATTTT.

This chain joins TRBV5-1 and TRBJ1-4, with D tentatively TRBD1 (5 bases). Germline lookup yields CDR1 SGHRS and CDR2 YFSETQ. V was clipped by 4 bases and J by 8 bases, with 9 bases between them. There are 12 residues in the CDR3. The CDR3 sequence is CASSRGTEKLFF. CDR3 coding DNA: TGCGCCAGCAGCAGGGGAACAGAAAAACTGTTTTTT.

Here the CDR3 DNA reads TGTGCCAGCACAGGACTAGCGGGGTCCTACAATGAGCAGTTCTTC. It translates to CASTGLAGSYNEQFF. This chain connects TRBV9 to TRBJ2-1; 12 nucleotides line up with TRBD2. Losses at the gene ends were 6 bases for V and 1 base for J; bases not matched to a gene: 2. Germline values: CDR1 SGDLS, CDR2 YYNGEE. There are 15 residues in the CDR3.

The chain is built from TRBV4-1 and TRBJ1-2; D is uncertain. The CDR3 runs to 13 residues. Per germline, CDR1 MGHRA and CDR2 YSYEKL. The ends were cut back, 0 bases at V and 4 bases at J, with 6 bases in the middle. The CDR3 here is CASSQDQSYGYTF. The CDR3 nucleotides are TGCGCCAGCAGCCAAGATCAGTCCTATGGCTACACCTTC.

The genes are TRBV7-3 and TRBJ1-2, with TRBD1 identical over 7 bases. This CDR3 is built from 13 residues. Germline trimming cut 0 bases from V and 6 bases from J; bases unmatched to any gene: 1. Germline V gene data show CDR1 as SGHTA and CDR2 as FQGTGA. The CDR3 region is CASSLTGGDGYTF. The CDR3 DNA sequence: TGTGCCAGCAGCTTAACAGGGGGCGATGGCTACACCTTC.

The chain recombines TRBV4-1 with TRBJ1-5; 10 bases map to TRBD1. Germline V gives CDR1 MGHRA, CDR2 YSYEKL. The CDR3 runs to 17 residues. The V gene end was trimmed by 5 bases and the J gene end by 2 bases; junction bases not matched to a gene: 9. Written as DNA, the CDR3 is TGCGCCAGCAGCTCACCGGGACAGGGGAGGCGCAATCAGCCCCAGCATTTT. Translated: CASSSPGQGRRNQPQHF.

The chain combines TRBV10-3 with TRBJ1-2; D not certain. This CDR3 is 11 amino acids long. Trimming cost V 3 bases and J 6 bases, with 5 bases left between them. Germline V gene sequence: CDR1 ENHRY, CDR2 SYGVKD. CDR3 nucleotides: TGTGCCATCAGTGATCAAAATGGCTACACCTTC. It encodes CAISDQNGYTF.

The CDR3 DNA sequence: TGTGCCAGTAGACCCACAGGGGGGAGAGGCGAGCAGTACTTC. Amino acid sequence: CASRPTGGRGEQYF. The V gene is TRBV19, the J gene TRBJ2-7; TRBD1 aligns across 8 bases. In germline, CDR1 is LNHDA, CDR2 SQIVND (reference sequence). The CDR3 is made up of 14 amino acids. With V trimmed by 6 bases and J by 6 bases, 10 bases remained unmatched.

V and J are TRBV30 and TRBJ1-6; D is possibly TRBD1 (5 bases). Germline CDR1 reads GTSNPN; CDR2 reads SVGIG (reference sequence). The CDR3 extends over 11 amino acids. The ends were cut back, 0 bases at V and 15 bases at J, with 9 bases in the middle. CDR3: CAWSVGQGLHF. DNA of the CDR3: TGTGCCTGGAGTGTAGGCCAGGGCCTCCACTTT.